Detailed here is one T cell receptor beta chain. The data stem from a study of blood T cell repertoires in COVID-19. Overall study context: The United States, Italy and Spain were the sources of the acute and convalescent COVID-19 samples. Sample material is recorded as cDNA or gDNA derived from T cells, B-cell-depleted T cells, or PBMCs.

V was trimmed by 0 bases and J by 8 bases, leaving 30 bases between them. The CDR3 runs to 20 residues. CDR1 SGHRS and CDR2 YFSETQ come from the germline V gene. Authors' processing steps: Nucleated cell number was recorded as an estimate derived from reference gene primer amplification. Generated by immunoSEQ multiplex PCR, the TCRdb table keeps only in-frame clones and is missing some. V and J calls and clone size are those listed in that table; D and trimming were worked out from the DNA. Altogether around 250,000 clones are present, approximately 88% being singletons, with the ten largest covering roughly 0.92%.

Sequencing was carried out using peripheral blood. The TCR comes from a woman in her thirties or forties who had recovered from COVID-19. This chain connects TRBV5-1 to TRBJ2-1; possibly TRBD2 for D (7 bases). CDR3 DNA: TGCGCCAGCAGCTTGGCCCTACCCGGGGGCGCGGGCGGGAGAAGGGATGAGCAGTTCTTC. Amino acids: CASSLALPGGAGGRRDEQFF.